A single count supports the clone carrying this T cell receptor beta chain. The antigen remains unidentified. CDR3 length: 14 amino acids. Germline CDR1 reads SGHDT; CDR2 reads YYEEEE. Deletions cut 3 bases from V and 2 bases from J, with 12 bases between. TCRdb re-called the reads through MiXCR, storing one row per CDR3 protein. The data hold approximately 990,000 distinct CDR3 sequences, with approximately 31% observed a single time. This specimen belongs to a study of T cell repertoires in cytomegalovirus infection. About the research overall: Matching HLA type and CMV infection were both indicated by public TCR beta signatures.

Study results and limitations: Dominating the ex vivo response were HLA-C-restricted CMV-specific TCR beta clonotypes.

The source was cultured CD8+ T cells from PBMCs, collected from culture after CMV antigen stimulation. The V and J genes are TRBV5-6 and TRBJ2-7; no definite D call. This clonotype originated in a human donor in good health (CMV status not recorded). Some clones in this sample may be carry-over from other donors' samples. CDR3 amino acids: CASSYRPAAYEQYF. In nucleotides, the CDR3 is TGTGCCAGCAGCTACCGACCCGCCGCCTACGAGCAGTACTTC.